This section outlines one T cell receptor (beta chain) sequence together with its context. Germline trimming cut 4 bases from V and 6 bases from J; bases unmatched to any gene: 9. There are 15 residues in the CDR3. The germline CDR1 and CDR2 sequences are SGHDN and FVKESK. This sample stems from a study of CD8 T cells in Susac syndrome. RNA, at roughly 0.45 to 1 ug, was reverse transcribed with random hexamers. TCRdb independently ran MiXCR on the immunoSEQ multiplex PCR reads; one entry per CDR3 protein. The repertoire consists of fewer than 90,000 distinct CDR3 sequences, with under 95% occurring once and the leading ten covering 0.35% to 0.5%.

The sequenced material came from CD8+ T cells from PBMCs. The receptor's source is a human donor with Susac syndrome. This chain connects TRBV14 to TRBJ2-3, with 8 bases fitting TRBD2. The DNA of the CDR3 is TGTGCCAGCAGCCCAAGCGGGGGTGCATTCGATACGCAGTATTTT. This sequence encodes CASSPSGGAFDTQYF. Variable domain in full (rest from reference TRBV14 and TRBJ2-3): EAGVTQFPSHSVIEKGQTVTLRCDPISGHDNLYWYRRVMGKEIKFLLHFVKESKQDESGMPNNRFLAERTGGTYSTLKVQPAELEDSGVYFCASSPSGGAFDTQYFGPGTRLTVL.